These T cell receptor beta chains were read from a single sample in a study of vaccination effects on CD4 cells after COVID-19. The protocol was immunoSEQ multiplex PCR, while the TCRdb copy is restricted to in-frame clones and leaves out a portion. The table shows tens of thousands of clones, with about 72% occurring only once. These receptors lack a known antigen. The source was CD4+ T cells from PBMCs cultured with HCoV-OC43 spike peptides, collected before COVID-19 vaccination. The receptors derive from a human donor who received a COVID-19 vaccine. Each CDR3 is given with its conserved first and last residue. The order of the fields is V gene, J gene, CDR3 protein.

v_call: TRBV24-1
j_call: TRBJ2-1
cdr3_aa: CATSDRTVREQFF

v_call: TRBV7-8
j_call: TRBJ1-2
cdr3_aa: CASSRDRGPYGYTF

v_call: TRBV6-2/TRBV6-3
j_call: TRBJ2-7
cdr3_aa: CASSPRSSGHEQYF

v_call: TRBV6-6
j_call: TRBJ2-1
cdr3_aa: CASSLEQGAYEQFF

v_call: TRBV12-3/TRBV12-4
j_call: TRBJ2-3
cdr3_aa: CATIAGGVDTQYF

v_call: TRBV27
j_call: TRBJ1-2
cdr3_aa: CASSLFGPLSIYGYTF

v_call: TRBV7-8
j_call: TRBJ1-2
cdr3_aa: CASSLGQGYGYTF

v_call: TRBV6-4
j_call: TRBJ2-4
cdr3_aa: CASSPSGVAKNIQYF

v_call: TRBV7-6
j_call: TRBJ2-7
cdr3_aa: CASSLVAAGQGGYEQYF

v_call: TRBV5-1
j_call: TRBJ1-6
cdr3_aa: CASSLSGFSPLHF

v_call: TRBV9
j_call: TRBJ2-1
cdr3_aa: CASSVSFTDQQFF

v_call: TRBV6-2/TRBV6-3
j_call: TRBJ2-7
cdr3_aa: CASSYIDRGSSYEQYF

v_call: TRBV5-8
j_call: TRBJ1-1
cdr3_aa: CASSSGGVVNTEAFF

v_call: TRBV24-1
j_call: TRBJ2-3
cdr3_aa: CATSDSGRTDTQYF

v_call: TRBV6-5
j_call: TRBJ2-1
cdr3_aa: CASSHSGSMNEQFF

v_call: TRBV4-1
j_call: TRBJ2-3
cdr3_aa: CASSQASGSVLDTQYF

v_call: TRBV24-1
j_call: TRBJ2-7
cdr3_aa: CATSTTSGSFYEQYF

v_call: TRBV5-1
j_call: TRBJ2-3
cdr3_aa: CASSWTVAGGGTDTQYF

v_call: TRBV24-1
j_call: TRBJ1-5
cdr3_aa: CATSAGNQPQHF

v_call: TRBV7-2
j_call: TRBJ1-3
cdr3_aa: CASSLASAGGGNTIYF

v_call: TRBV28
j_call: TRBJ1-5
cdr3_aa: CASSWGMSGNSNQPQHF

v_call: TRBV6-2/TRBV6-3
j_call: TRBJ1-3
cdr3_aa: CASSPDHRQGTGSGNTIYF

v_call: TRBV5-1
j_call: TRBJ1-1
cdr3_aa: CASSLGQGVEAFF

v_call: TRBV18
j_call: TRBJ2-7
cdr3_aa: CASSGHEQYF

v_call: TRBV9
j_call: TRBJ2-5
cdr3_aa: CASSEGSRETQYF

v_call: TRBV27
j_call: TRBJ2-2
cdr3_aa: CASSTPHSSGELFF

v_call: TRBV5-1
j_call: TRBJ2-7
cdr3_aa: CASSFNAISSYEQYF

v_call: TRBV6-5
j_call: TRBJ1-5
cdr3_aa: CASIQGAGNQPQHF

v_call: TRBV5-1
j_call: TRBJ2-1
cdr3_aa: CASSLDRAGGYNEQFF

v_call: TRBV5-1
j_call: TRBJ2-3
cdr3_aa: CASSRTQGRTDTQYF

v_call: TRBV4-1
j_call: TRBJ1-3
cdr3_aa: CASSQPRRGRGNTIYF

v_call: TRBV14
j_call: TRBJ2-3
cdr3_aa: CASSPQGADTQYF

v_call: TRBV19
j_call: TRBJ2-1
cdr3_aa: CASSDPGLAGREQFF

v_call: TRBV19
j_call: TRBJ1-5
cdr3_aa: CASSIWTGGLSNQPQHF

v_call: TRBV6-6
j_call: TRBJ2-1
cdr3_aa: CASREGSNYNEQFF

v_call: TRBV10-1
j_call: TRBJ2-1
cdr3_aa: CASSPGSGGGQFF

v_call: TRBV6-1
j_call: TRBJ1-6
cdr3_aa: CASSEPGQGNSPLHF

v_call: TRBV3-1/TRBV3-2
j_call: TRBJ2-1
cdr3_aa: CASSQWAGQRGEQFF

v_call: TRBV6-4
j_call: TRBJ2-3
cdr3_aa: CASSDDGTDTQYF

v_call: TRBV5-5
j_call: TRBJ1-1
cdr3_aa: CASSLDGRNTEAFF

v_call: TRBV9
j_call: TRBJ1-2
cdr3_aa: CASGIQGTYGYTF

v_call: TRBV21-1
j_call: TRBJ1-2
cdr3_aa: CASSKKTGGPGRTNYGYTF

v_call: TRBV7-9
j_call: TRBJ2-7
cdr3_aa: CASSSSDITPYEQYF

v_call: TRBV4-1
j_call: TRBJ2-3
cdr3_aa: CASSQGFKRGPTDTQYF

v_call: TRBV21-1
j_call: TRBJ2-7
cdr3_aa: CASSKDLGQGYEQYF

v_call: TRBV5-4
j_call: TRBJ1-1
cdr3_aa: CASSLVLGRLWTEAFF